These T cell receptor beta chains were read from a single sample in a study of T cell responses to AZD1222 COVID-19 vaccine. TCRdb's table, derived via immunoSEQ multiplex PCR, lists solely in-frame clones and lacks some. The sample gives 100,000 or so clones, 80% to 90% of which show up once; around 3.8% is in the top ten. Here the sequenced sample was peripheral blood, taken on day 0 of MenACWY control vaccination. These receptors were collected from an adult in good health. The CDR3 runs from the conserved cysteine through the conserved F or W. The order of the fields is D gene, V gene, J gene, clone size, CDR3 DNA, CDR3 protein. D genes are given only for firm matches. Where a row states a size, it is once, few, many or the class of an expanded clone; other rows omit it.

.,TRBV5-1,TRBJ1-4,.,TGCGCCAGCAGCCCAGGCCCCGGCGGGGCCTCAACTAATGAAAAACTGTTTTTT,CASSPGPGGASTNEKLFF
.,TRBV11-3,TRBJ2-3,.,TGTGCCAGCAGCTTATTTGGGGGGGCTGGAGATACGCAGTATTTT,CASSLFGGAGDTQYF
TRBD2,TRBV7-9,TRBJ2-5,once,TGTGCCAGCAGCTCGCCCGGGACTAGCGTGGAGACCCAGTACTTC,CASSSPGTSVETQYF
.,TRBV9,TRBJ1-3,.,TGTGCCAGCAGCGTAGCGATCGGGACACCCGGAAACACCATATATTTT,CASSVAIGTPGNTIYF
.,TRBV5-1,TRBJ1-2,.,TGCGCCAGCAGCTTGCTCCTTGACTATGGCTACACCTTC,CASSLLLDYGYTF
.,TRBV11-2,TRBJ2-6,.,TGTGCCAGCAGCTTACTAGGGGCCAACTCTGGGGCCAACGTCCTGACTTTC,CASSLLGANSGANVLTF
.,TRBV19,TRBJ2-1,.,TGTGCCAGTAGTATCGGGCCACGGAGTTTCTCCTACAATGAGCAGTTCTTC,CASSIGPRSFSYNEQFF
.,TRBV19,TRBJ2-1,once,TGTGCCAGCCGCGGGGTGTACAATGAGCAGTTCTTC,CASRGVYNEQFF
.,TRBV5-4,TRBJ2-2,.,TGTGCCAGCAGCTCGAAGGGGGGTGTCGGGGAGCTGTTTTTT,CASSSKGGVGELFF
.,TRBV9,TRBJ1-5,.,TGTGCCAGCAGCGTAGCGGGGAACGGTCAGCCCCAGCATTTT,CASSVAGNGQPQHF
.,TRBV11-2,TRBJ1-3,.,TGTGCCAGCAGCTTTCAGGGGCCCAACACCATATATTTT,CASSFQGPNTIYF
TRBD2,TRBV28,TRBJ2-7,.,TGTGCCAGCTCGTGGGGGGGCTACGAGCAGTACTTC,CASSWGGYEQYF
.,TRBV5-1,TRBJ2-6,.,TGCGCCAGCAGCTGGCCCCGAGGCAGGGGGGGCGGGGCCAACGTCCTGACTTTC,CASSWPRGRGGGANVLTF
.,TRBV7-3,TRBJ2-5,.,TGTGCCAGCAGCATTGCGGGGTCCGGGGAGACCCAGTACTTC,CASSIAGSGETQYF
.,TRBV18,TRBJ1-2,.,TGTGCCAGCTCACGAGAGACGCCCCGGACCCCACCGGATAAAAAAAATGGCTACACCTTC,CASSRETPRTPPDKKNGYTF
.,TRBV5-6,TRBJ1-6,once,TGTGCCAGCGGCCGTGGGGCGACTGACTATAATTCACCCCTCCACTTT,CASGRGATDYNSPLHF
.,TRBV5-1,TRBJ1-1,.,TGCGCCAGCAGCCCCGGGGGGCCGAACACTGAAGCTTTCTTT,CASSPGGPNTEAFF
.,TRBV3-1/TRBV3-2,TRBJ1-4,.,TGTGCCAGCAGTGCAGTGAGTGAAAAACTGTTTTTT,CASSAVSEKLFF
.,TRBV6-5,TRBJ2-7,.,TGTGCCAGCAGACCCCAGGGTCCCCCCTACGAGCAGTACTTC,CASRPQGPPYEQYF
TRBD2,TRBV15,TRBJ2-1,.,TGTGCCACTCCCGCGAGGAACTGCGGGAGAAACTACAATGAGCAGTTCTTC,CATPARNCGRNYNEQFF
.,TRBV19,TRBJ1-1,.,TGTGCCAGTAGTATGGGGCTGACAGGGAACACTGAAGCTTTCTTT,CASSMGLTGNTEAFF
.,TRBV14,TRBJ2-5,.,TGTGCCAGCAGCCATCCGGGGACACGAGAGACCCAGTACTTC,CASSHPGTRETQYF
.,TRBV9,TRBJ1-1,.,TGTGCCAGCAGCCTCCCGACAGGCTCAGTTGACACTGAAGCTTTCTTT,CASSLPTGSVDTEAFF